This T cell receptor beta chain is from a study of cytomegalovirus exposure and HLA in healthy donors. Findings and limits, study-wide: A missense variant in DCLRE1C was later tied to TCR beta V- and J-gene trimming. Apparent HLA restriction characterized most CMV-associated TCR beta chains in a later analysis.

A remark on this clone: The target antigen is unknown.

With 60 Vbeta and 13 Jbeta primers, the PCR was carried out. Sequencing was performed with immunoSEQ multiplex PCR; in TCRdb, only in-frame clones are kept and a portion is missing. The sample yields 130,000 to 150,000 clones, 78% seen once. V trimming: 4 bases; J trimming: 0 bases; junction bases outside the gene matches: 6. CDR1 SGHTA and CDR2 FQGNSA come from the germline V gene. The CDR3 is 19 residues long. This TCR was recovered from a male donor in good health and CMV-seronegative. The chain recombines TRBV7-2 with TRBJ2-1, with TRBD2 matching 16 bases. Input material: PBMCs. The CDR3 reads CASSSPGLAGGSSYNEQFF. CDR3 in DNA: TGTGCCAGCAGCTCGCCGGGACTAGCGGGGGGGAGCTCCTACAATGAGCAGTTCTTC.